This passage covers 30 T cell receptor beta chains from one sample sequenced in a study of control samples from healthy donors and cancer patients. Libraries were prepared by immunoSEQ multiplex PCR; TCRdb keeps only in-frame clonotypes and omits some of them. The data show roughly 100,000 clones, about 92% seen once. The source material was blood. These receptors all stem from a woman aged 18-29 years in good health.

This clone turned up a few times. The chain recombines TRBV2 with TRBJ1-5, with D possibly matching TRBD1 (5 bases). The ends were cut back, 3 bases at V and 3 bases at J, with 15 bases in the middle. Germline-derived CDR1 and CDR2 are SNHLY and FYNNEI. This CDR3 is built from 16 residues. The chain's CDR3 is CASSDGGRILNQPQHF. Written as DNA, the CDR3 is TGTGCCAGCAGTGACGGGGGACGGATACTCAATCAGCCCCAGCATTTT. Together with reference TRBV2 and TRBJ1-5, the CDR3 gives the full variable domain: EPEVTQTPSHQVTQMGQEVILRCVPISNHLYFYWYRQILGQKVEFLVSFYNNEISEKSEIFDDQFSVERPDGSNFTLKIRSTKLEDSAMYFCASSDGGRILNQPQHFGDGTRLSIL.

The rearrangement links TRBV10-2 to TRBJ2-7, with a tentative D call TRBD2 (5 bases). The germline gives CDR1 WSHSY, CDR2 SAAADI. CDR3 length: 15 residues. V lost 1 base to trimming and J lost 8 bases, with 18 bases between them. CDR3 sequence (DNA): TGCGCCAGCAGTGAGTTGAGACTACCGACTATCCAGCAGTACTTC. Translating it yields CASSELRLPTIQQYF.

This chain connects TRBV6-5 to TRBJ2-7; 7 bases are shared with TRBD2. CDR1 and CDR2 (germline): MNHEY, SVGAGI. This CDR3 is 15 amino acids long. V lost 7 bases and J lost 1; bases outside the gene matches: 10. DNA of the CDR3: TGTGCCAGCACTGCCGGGACTACTACATCCTACGAGCAGTACTTC. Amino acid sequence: CASTAGTTTSYEQYF.

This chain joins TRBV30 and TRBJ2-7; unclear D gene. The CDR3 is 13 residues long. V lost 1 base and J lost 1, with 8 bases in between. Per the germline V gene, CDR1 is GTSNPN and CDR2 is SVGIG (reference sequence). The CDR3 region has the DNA TGTGCCTGGAGTGCGTCCCATTCCTACGAGCAGTACTTC. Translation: CAWSASHSYEQYF.

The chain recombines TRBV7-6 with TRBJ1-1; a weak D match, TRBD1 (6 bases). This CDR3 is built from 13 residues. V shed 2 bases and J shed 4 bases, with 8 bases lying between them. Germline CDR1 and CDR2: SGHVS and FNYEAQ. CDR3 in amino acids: CASSLRGGTEAFF. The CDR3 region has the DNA TGTGCCAGCAGCTTAAGAGGGGGCACTGAAGCTTTCTTT.

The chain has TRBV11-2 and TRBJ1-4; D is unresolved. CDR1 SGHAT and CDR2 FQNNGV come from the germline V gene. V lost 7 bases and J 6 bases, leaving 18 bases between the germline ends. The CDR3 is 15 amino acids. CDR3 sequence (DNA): TGTGCCAGCAACCCCGGGCAGACCGCCTATGAAAAACTGTTTTTT. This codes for CASNPGQTAYEKLFF. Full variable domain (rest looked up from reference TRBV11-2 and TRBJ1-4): EAGVAQSPRYKIIEKRQSVAFWCNPISGHATLYWYQQILGQGPKLLIQFQNNGVVDDSQLPKDRFSAERLKGVDSTLKIQPAKLEDSAVYLCASNPGQTAYEKLFFGSGTQLSVL.

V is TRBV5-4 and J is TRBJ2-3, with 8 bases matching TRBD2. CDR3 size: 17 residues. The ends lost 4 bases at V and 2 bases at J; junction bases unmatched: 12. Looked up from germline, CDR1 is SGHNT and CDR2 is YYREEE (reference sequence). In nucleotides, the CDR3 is TGTGCCAGCAGCCCTGGGGTAGCGGGAACTCCCACAGATACGCAGTATTTT. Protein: CASSPGVAGTPTDTQYF.

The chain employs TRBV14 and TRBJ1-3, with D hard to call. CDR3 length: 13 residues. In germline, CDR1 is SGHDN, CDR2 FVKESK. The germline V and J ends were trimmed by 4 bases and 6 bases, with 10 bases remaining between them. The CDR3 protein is CASSLFGTNTIYF. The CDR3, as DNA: TGTGCCAGCAGCCTATTTGGTACAAACACCATATATTTT.

The CDR3 loop reads CASSRGLAGGLSYEQYF. The DNA of the CDR3 is TGTGCCAGCAGCAGAGGACTAGCGGGAGGGCTCTCCTACGAGCAGTACTTC. The rearrangement joins TRBV5-4 to TRBJ2-7; TRBD2 agrees at 15 bases. V lost 4 bases to trimming and J lost 0 bases; unmatched junction nucleotides: 5. The length of the CDR3 is 17 residues. Germline lookup yields CDR1 SGHNT and CDR2 YYREEE (reference sequence).

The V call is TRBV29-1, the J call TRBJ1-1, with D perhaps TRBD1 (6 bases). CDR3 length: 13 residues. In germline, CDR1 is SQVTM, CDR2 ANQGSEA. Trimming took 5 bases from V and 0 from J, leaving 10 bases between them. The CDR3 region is CSVQGIMNTEAFF. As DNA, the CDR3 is TGCAGCGTTCAGGGGATCATGAACACTGAAGCTTTCTTT. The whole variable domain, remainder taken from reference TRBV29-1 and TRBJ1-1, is SAVISQKPSRDICQRGTSLTIQCQVDSQVTMMFWYRQQPGQSLTLIATANQGSEATYESGFVIDKFPISRPNLTFSTLTVSNMSPEDSSIYLCSVQGIMNTEAFFGQGTRLTVV.

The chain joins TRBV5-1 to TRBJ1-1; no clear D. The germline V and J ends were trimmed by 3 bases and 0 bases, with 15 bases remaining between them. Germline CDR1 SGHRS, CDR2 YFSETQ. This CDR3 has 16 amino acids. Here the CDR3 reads CASSSLVRRLNTEAFF. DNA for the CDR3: TGCGCCAGCAGCTCCCTGGTGCGCAGACTGAACACTGAAGCTTTCTTT. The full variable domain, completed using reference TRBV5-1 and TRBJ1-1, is KAGVTQTPRYLIKTRGQQVTLSCSPISGHRSVSWYQQTPGQGLQFLFEYFSETQRNKGNFPGRFSGRQFSNSRSEMNVSTLELGDSALYLCASSSLVRRLNTEAFFGQGTRLTVV.

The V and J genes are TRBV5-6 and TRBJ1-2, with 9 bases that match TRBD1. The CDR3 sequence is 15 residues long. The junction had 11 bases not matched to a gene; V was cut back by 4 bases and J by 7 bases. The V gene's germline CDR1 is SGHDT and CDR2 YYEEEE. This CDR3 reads CASSPRDRAIPGYTF. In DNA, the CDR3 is TGTGCCAGCAGCCCGAGGGACAGGGCTATTCCTGGCTACACCTTC.

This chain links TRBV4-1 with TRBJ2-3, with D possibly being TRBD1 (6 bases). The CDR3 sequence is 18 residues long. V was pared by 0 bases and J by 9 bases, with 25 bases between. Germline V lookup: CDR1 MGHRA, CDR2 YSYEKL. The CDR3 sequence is CASSQDLNGAGVVWTQYF. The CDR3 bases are TGCGCCAGCAGCCAAGATCTGAATGGGGCAGGGGTAGTGTGGACGCAGTATTTT.

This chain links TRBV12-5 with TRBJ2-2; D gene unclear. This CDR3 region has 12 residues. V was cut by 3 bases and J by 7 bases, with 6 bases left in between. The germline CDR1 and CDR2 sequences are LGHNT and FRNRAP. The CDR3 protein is CASGFLGGELFF. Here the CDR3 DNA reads TGTGCTAGTGGTTTCTTGGGCGGGGAGCTGTTTTTT.

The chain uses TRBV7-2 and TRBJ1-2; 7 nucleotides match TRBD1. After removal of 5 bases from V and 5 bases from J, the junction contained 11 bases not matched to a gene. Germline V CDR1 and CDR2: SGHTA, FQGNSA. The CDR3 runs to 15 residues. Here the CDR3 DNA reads TGTGCCAGCAGCCTAGGACAGGTCTCTGGGTATGGCTACACCTTC. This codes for CASSLGQVSGYGYTF.

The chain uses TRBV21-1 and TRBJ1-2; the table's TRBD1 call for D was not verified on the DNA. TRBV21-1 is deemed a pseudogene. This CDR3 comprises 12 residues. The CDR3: CASSKEGGGYTF. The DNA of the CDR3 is TGTGCCAGCAGCAAAGAAGGGGGAGGCTACACCTTC.

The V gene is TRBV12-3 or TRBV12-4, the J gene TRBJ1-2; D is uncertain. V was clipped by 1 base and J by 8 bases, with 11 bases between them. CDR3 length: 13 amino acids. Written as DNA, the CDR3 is TGTGCCAGCAGTTTAGGTCCCGTTGGCGGCTACACCTTC. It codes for CASSLGPVGGYTF.

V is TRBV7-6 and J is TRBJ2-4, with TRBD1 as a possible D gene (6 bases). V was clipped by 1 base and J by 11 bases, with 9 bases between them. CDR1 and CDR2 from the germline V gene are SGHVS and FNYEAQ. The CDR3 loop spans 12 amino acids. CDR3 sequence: CASSLDRVVQYF. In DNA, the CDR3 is TGTGCCAGCAGCTTAGACAGGGTCGTTCAGTACTTC.

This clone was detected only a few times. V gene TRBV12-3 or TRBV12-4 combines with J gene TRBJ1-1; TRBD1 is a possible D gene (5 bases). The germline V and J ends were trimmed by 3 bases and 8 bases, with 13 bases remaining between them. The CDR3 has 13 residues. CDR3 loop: CASSLSGTGEAFF. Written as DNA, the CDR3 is TGTGCCAGCAGTTTGTCGGGGACGGGGGAAGCTTTCTTT.

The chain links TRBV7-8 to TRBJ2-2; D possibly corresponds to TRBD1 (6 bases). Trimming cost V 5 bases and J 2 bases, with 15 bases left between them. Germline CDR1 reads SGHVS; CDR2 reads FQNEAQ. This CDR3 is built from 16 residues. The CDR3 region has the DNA TGTGCCAGCAGCACCCGGACAGATCCTAACACCGGGGAGCTGTTTTTT. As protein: CASSTRTDPNTGELFF.

The CDR3 is CSALSNEQFF. The CDR3 DNA reads TGCAGTGCGCTTTCAAATGAGCAGTTCTTC. The chain is built from TRBV20-1 and TRBJ2-1; D unresolved. CDR3 size: 10 residues. From germline, CDR1 is DFQATT and CDR2 SNEGSKA (reference sequence). V was shortened by 6 bases and J by 7 bases, with 7 bases between the two germline ends.

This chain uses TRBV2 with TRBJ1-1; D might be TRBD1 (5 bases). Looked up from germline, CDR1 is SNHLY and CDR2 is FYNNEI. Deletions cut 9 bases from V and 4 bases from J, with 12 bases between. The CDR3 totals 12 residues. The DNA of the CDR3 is TGTGCCAGGGGCTGGGGGGTCACTGAAGCTTTCTTT. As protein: CARGWGVTEAFF.

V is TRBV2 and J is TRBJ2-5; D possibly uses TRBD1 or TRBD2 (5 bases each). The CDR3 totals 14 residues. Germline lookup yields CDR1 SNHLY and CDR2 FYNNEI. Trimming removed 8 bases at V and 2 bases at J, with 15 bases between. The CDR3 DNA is TGTGCCAGCGGGGAGACAGACCTACAAGAGACCCAGTACTTC. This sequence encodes CASGETDLQETQYF.

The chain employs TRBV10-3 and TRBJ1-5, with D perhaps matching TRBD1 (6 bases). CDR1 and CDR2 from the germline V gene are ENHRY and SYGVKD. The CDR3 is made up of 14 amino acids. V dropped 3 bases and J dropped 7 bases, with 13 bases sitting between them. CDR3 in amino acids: CAISEGGGGQPQHF. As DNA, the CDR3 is TGTGCCATCAGTGAAGGGGGAGGCGGGCAGCCCCAGCATTTT.

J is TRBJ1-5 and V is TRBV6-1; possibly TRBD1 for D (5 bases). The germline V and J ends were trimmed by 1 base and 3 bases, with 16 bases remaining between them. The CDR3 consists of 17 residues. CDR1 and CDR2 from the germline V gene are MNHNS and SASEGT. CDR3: CASSEDPSGGHNQPQHF. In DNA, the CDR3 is TGTGCCAGCAGTGAAGACCCGTCCGGGGGTCACAATCAGCCCCAGCATTTT.

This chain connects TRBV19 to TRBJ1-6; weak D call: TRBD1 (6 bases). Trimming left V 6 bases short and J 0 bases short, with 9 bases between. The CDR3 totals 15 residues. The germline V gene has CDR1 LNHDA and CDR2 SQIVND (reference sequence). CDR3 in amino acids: CASRTGSSYNSPLHF. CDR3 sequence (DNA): TGTGCCAGTAGAACAGGGAGCTCCTATAATTCACCCCTCCACTTT. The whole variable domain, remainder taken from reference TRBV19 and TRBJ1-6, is DGGITQSPKYLFRKEGQNVTLSCEQNLNHDAMYWYRQDPGQGLRLIYYSQIVNDFQKGDIAEGYSVSREKKESFPLTVTSAQKNPTAFYLCASRTGSSYNSPLHFGNGTRLTVT.

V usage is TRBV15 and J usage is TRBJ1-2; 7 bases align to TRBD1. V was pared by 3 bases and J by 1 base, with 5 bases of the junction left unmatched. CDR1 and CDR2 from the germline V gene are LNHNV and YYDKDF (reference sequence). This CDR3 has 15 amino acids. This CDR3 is CATSRDRDSNYGYTF. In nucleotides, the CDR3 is TGTGCCACCAGCAGGGATCGGGACAGTAACTATGGCTACACCTTC.

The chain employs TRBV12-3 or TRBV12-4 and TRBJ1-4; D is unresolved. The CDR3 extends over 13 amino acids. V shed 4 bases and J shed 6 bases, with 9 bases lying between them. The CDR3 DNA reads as TGTGCCAGCAGTTCCATCGTGGATGAAAAACTGTTTTTT. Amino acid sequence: CASSSIVDEKLFF.

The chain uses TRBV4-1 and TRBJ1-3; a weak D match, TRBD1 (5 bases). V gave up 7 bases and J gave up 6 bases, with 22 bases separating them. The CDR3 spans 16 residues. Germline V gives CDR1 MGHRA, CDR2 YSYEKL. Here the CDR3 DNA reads TGCGCCAGCACGACTTTCCACGGGGCACCCATAAACACCATATATTTT. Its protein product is CASTTFHGAPINTIYF.

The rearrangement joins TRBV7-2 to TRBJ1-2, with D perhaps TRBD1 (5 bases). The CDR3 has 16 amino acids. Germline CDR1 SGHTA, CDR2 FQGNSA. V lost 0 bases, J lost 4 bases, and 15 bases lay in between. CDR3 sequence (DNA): TGTGCCAGCAGCTTAGCGCAACGGGGGACTGCCTATGGCTACACCTTC. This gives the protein CASSLAQRGTAYGYTF. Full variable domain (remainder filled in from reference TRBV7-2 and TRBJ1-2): GAGVSQSPSNKVTEKGKDVELRCDPISGHTALYWYRQSLGQGLEFLIYFQGNSAPDKSGLPSDRFSAERTGGSVSTLTIQRTQQEDSAVYLCASSLAQRGTAYGYTFGSGTRLTVV.